This TCR beta chain was observed in a study of blood T cell repertoires in COVID-19. Study-level background: Collection of acute and convalescent COVID-19 samples took place in the United States, Italy and Spain. From T cells, B-cell-depleted T cells, or PBMCs came the material, which was cDNA or gDNA.

The Seattle patients joined while their infection was active and were tracked longitudinally afterward. Trimming cost V 3 bases and J 0 bases, with 9 bases left between them. Germline-derived CDR1 and CDR2 are MNHNS and SASEGT. This CDR3 has 14 residues. TCRdb's table, derived via immunoSEQ multiplex PCR, lists solely in-frame clones and lacks some. Of approximately 480,000 clones in the sample, about 88% are singletons; the top ten hold roughly 1%. The chain carries TRBV6-1 and TRBJ2-7, with D perhaps TRBD2 (5 bases). This TCR was sampled from a man younger than 35 with COVID-19, enrolled during active disease. Sample: peripheral blood. The DNA of the CDR3 is TGTGCCAGCAGTGACGTAGGACTCTCCTACGAGCAGTACTTC. Protein sequence: CASSDVGLSYEQYF.